This entry concerns a single T cell receptor beta chain. Its target is not known. The data stem from a study of T-cell reconstitution after alpha-beta-depleted transplantation in children. Study-level points and caveats: The origin of high day-60 TCRbeta diversity in some patients lay in surviving recipient T cells and thymic progenitors. Alpha-beta T cells about two months after transplant reportedly derived from several hundred expanded graft clones. A year post-transplant, T-cell counts and diversity derived mostly from newly produced T cells.

Preparation of the TCRbeta library was carried out with unique molecular identifiers. TCRdb reanalysed the PCR reads using MiXCR and keeps one entry per CDR3 protein. The table includes about 580,000 distinct CDR3 sequences, roughly 30% detected once. This CDR3 contains 13 residues. V shed 7 bases and J shed 0 bases, with 8 bases lying between them. Germline V CDR1 and CDR2: SGHRS, YFSETQ. Sequenced here: PBMCs, sampled before TCRalphabeta/CD19-depleted stem cell transplant. The TCR comes from a boy under two years old with Wiskott-Aldrich syndrome, due to receive a stem cell transplant. This sequence joins TRBV5-1 and TRBJ2-1; D is perhaps TRBD1 or TRBD2 (5 bases each). CDR3 protein: CASGTDSYNEQFF. The CDR3 DNA reads TGCGCCAGCGGGACGGACTCCTACAATGAGCAGTTCTTC.